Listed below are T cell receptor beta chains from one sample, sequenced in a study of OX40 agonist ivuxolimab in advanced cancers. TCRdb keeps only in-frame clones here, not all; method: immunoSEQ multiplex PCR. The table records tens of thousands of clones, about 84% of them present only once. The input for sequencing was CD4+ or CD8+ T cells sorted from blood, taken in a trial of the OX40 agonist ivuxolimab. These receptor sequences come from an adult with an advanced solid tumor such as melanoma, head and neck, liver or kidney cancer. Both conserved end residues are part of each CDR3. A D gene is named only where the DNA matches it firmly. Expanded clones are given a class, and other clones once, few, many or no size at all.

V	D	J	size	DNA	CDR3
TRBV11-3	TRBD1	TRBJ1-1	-	TGTGCCAGCAGCTTAGACGGGACAGTGAACACTGAAGCTTTCTTT	CASSLDGTVNTEAFF
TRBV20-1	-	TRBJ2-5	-	TGCAGTGCTAGGGGAGAGACCCAGTACTTC	CSARGETQYF
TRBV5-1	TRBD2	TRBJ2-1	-	TGCGCCAGCAGCTTGGCGGGTAGCGGGGGGACCTCCTACAATGAGCAGTTCTTC	CASSLAGSGGTSYNEQFF
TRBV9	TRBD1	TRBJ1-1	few	TGTGCCAGCAGCGTGGGGACAGGGAAAGCTTTCTTT	CASSVGTGKAFF
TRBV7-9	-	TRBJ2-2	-	TGTGCCAGCAGCTTACGAATAGGGGTCCCCGGGGAGCTGTTTTTT	CASSLRIGVPGELFF
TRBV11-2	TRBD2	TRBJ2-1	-	TGTGCCAGCAGCTTACGGCCTAGCGGGAGTGAAACCTCCTACAATGAGCAGTTCTTC	CASSLRPSGSETSYNEQFF
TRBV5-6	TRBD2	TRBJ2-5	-	TGTGCCAGCAGCCCTCAGCGGGGGTGGGAGACCCAGTACTTC	CASSPQRGWETQYF
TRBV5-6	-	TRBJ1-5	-	TGTGCCAGCAGCTTTTTTGGCAATCAGCCCCAGCATTTT	CASSFFGNQPQHF
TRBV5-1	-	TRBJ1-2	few	TGCGCCAGCAGAGAGGAAGGGGTTAACTATGGCTACACCTTC	CASREEGVNYGYTF
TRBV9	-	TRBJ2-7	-	TGTGCCAGCAGCGTAGGTGGGACACTCTCCTACGAGCAGTACTTC	CASSVGGTLSYEQYF
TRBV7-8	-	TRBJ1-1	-	TGTGCCAGCAGCTTAGGTGCAGGCGGCACTGAAGCTTTCTTT	CASSLGAGGTEAFF
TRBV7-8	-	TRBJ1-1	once	TGTGCCAGCAGCTTAGATTATGAAGCTTTCTTT	CASSLDYEAFF
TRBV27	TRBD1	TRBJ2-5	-	TGTGCCAGCAGTTCTAGGACAGGGGGGGAGACCCAGTACTTC	CASSSRTGGETQYF
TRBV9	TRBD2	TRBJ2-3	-	TGTGCCAGCAGCGTTAGCGGGGGCACCACAGATACGCAGTATTTT	CASSVSGGTTDTQYF
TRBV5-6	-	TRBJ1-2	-	TGTGCCAGCAGCTTGGTCGGGTTCGGCTATGGCTACACCTTC	CASSLVGFGYGYTF
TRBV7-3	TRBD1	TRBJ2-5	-	TGTGCCAGCAGCGCCGACGGGACAGCACAAGAGACCCAGTACTTC	CASSADGTAQETQYF
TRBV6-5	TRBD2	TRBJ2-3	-	TGTGCCAGCAGTTACAGGGCGACTAGCGGAACAGATACGCAGTATTTT	CASSYRATSGTDTQYF
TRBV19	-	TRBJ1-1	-	TGTGCCAGTAGTATAGCGTGGGGGACGACTGAAGCTTTCTTT	CASSIAWGTTEAFF
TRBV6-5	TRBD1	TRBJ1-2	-	TGTGCCAGCAGTCCCCAGACAGGGTCTGGCTACACCTTC	CASSPQTGSGYTF
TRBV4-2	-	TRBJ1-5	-	TGTGCCAGCAGCCCCGGACGGAGCAATCAGCCCCAGCATTTT	CASSPGRSNQPQHF
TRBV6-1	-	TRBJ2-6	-	TGTGCCAGCAGTGGTGCGGGTACTGGGGCCAACGTCCTGACTTTC	CASSGAGTGANVLTF
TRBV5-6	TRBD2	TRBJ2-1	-	TGTGCCAGCAGCTTTACCCCTAGCGGGTACAATGAGCAGTTCTTC	CASSFTPSGYNEQFF
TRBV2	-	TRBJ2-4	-	TGTGCCAGCAGTGAATTTGAAACCAAAAACATTCAGTACTTC	CASSEFETKNIQYF
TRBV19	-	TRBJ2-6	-	TGTGCCAGTAGTATGGGAACCGGGGCCCCCTCTGGGGCCAACGTCCTGACTTTC	CASSMGTGAPSGANVLTF
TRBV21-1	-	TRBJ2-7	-	TGTGCCAGCAGCACTTGGACAGGGGGCTACAACGAGCAGTACTTC	CASSTWTGGYNEQYF
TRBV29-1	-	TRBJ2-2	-	TGCAGCGTTGATCCGCAGAACACCGGGGAGCTGTTTTTT	CSVDPQNTGELFF
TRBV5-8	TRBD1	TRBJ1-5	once	TGTGCCAGCAGCTGGGGGATTGGACAGGGAAGCAATCAGCCCCAGCATTTT	CASSWGIGQGSNQPQHF
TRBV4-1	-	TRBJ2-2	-	TGCGCCAGCAGCCAGGCTCCGGGACAGAACACCGGGGAGCTGTTTTTT	CASSQAPGQNTGELFF
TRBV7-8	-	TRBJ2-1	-	TGTGCCAGCAGCGAGACCTTAGACCCGAGCTCCTACAATGAGCAGTTCTTC	CASSETLDPSSYNEQFF
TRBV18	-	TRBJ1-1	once	TGTGCCAGCTCACCAGACCTGAACACTGAAGCTTTCTTT	CASSPDLNTEAFF
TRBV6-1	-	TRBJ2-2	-	TGTGCCAGCAAAGAGTACCCAGGATCCACCGGGGAGCTGTTTTTT	CASKEYPGSTGELFF
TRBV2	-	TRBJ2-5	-	TGTGCCAGCAGTGGGGCAGCGGTAGAAGAGACCCAGTACTTC	CASSGAAVEETQYF
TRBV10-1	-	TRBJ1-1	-	TGCGCCAGCAGTGTTGAGGCGTGGAACACTGAAGCTTTCTTT	CASSVEAWNTEAFF
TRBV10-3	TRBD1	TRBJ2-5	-	TGTGCCATCAGCCACGCCCCGGACAGGGAGGAGACCCAGTACTTC	CAISHAPDREETQYF
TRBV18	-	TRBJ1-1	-	TGTGCCAGCTCACCGACAGCTAACACTGAAGCTTTCTTT	CASSPTANTEAFF
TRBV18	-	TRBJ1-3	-	TGTGCCAGCTCACCGGGACATGGAAACACCATATATTTT	CASSPGHGNTIYF
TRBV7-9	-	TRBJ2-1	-	TGTGCCAGTCAGCTTAGTGCCCAAGGCGTTGAGCAGTTCTTC	CASQLSAQGVEQFF
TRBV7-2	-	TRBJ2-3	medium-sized	TGTGCCAGCAGCTTATGGGCGAGTGCCACAGATACGCAGTATTTT	CASSLWASATDTQYF
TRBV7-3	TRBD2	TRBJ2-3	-	TGTGCCAGCAGCTTAACGGGGACTATCAAGGATACGCAGTATTTT	CASSLTGTIKDTQYF
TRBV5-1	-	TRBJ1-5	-	TGCGCCAGCAGCTTGGGGGAGCTCAATAGCAATCAGCCCCAGCATTTT	CASSLGELNSNQPQHF
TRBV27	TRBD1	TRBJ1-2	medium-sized	TGTGCCAGCAGTTTACAGGGGGGAAACTATGGCTACACCTTC	CASSLQGGNYGYTF
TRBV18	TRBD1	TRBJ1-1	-	TGTGCCAGCTCACCCCTTTCAGGGGGCACTGAAGCTTTCTTT	CASSPLSGGTEAFF
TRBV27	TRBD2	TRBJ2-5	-	TGTGCCAGCTCTCCTAGCGGGGGTTCTCAAGAGACCCAGTACTTC	CASSPSGGSQETQYF
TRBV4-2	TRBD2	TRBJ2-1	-	TGTGCCAGCAGCCTTTACGGGACTAGCTCCAATGAGCAGTTCTTC	CASSLYGTSSNEQFF
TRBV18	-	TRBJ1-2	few	TGTGCCAGCTCACCATCTGCTGGGTATGGCTACACCTTC	CASSPSAGYGYTF
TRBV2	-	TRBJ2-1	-	TGTGCCAGCAGTGGGGGGTCCAACCACAATGAGCAGTTCTTC	CASSGGSNHNEQFF
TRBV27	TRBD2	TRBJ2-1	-	TGTGCCAGCAGAACCGGGACTAACTCCTACAATGAGCAGTTCTTC	CASRTGTNSYNEQFF
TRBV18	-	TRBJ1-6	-	TGTGCCAGCTCTCCAGATAATTCACCCCTCCACTTT	CASSPDNSPLHF
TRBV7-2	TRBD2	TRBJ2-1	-	TGTGCCAGCAGCTTAGTGTCTAGCGGGGGACGAAATGAGCAGTTCTTC	CASSLVSSGGRNEQFF
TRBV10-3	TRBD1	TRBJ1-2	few	TGTGCCATCAGGGGGACAGGGGTGAGGCTCGGCTACACCTTC	CAIRGTGVRLGYTF
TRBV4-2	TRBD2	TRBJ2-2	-	TGTGCCAGCAGCCCAGAGACTAGCGGGGGGCCGAGCACCGGGGAGCTGTTTTTT	CASSPETSGGPSTGELFF
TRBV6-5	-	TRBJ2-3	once	TGTGCCAGCTTATCGCCCGGGACAGATACGCAGTATTTT	CASLSPGTDTQYF
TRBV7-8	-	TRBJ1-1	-	TGTGCCAGCAGCTCCCCCCTAAAATCGAACACTGAAGCTTTCTTT	CASSSPLKSNTEAFF
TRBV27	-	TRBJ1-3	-	TGTGCCAGCAGTTTATCGGGTAGCTCCCGGCTTGGAAACACCATATATTTT	CASSLSGSSRLGNTIYF
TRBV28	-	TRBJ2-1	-	TGTGCCAGCAGTTTGGAGGGGGCGTATGAGCAGTTCTTC	CASSLEGAYEQFF
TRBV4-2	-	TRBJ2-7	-	TGTGCCAGCAGCCAAGTAGAAGACTACGAGCAGTACTTC	CASSQVEDYEQYF
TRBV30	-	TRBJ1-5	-	TGTGCCTGGAGTGTAAACACAAATCAGCCCCAGCATTTT	CAWSVNTNQPQHF
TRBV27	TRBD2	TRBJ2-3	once	TGTGCCAGCAGTTTATCGGCGGGGGTGGAAGATACGCAGTATTTT	CASSLSAGVEDTQYF
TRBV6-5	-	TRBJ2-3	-	TGTGCCAGCAGCCTCTCTAGCAGGGATACGCAGTATTTT	CASSLSSRDTQYF
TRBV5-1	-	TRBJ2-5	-	TGCGCCAGCAGCACTGGGGCCGGGGAGACCCAGTACTTC	CASSTGAGETQYF